Included here is one T cell receptor beta chain sequence, with context. The data originate from a study of blood T cells in healthy people across ages. The authors ran a second PCR of about 6 to 11 cycles using a sample-barcoded 5' primer and a J-beta primer mix. One entry per CDR3 protein, called by TCRdb with MiXCR from the 5' RACE reads. The table includes more than 650,000 distinct CDR3 sequences, 20% to 30% detected once. Deletions cut 6 bases from V and 1 base from J, with 10 bases between. Germline V gene data show CDR1 as SNHLY and CDR2 as FYNNEI. CDR3 length: 14 residues. The same sample was also used in a study of T cells of mothers and their children.

The V gene is TRBV2, the J gene TRBJ1-5; the D gene is possibly TRBD1 (6 bases). The sequence derives from a boy between 10 and 17 years old in good health. Source material: blood. In DNA, the CDR3 is TGTGCCAGCAGAAGACAGGTCAGCAATCAGCCCCAGCATTTT. Protein sequence: CASRRQVSNQPQHF. Variable domain in full (rest from reference TRBV2 and TRBJ1-5): EPEVTQTPSHQVTQMGQEVILRCVPISNHLYFYWYRQILGQKVEFLVSFYNNEISEKSEIFDDQFSVERPDGSNFTLKIRSTKLEDSAMYFCASRRQVSNQPQHFGDGTRLSIL.